The clone carrying this T cell receptor beta chain appeared a single time. There are 15 residues in the CDR3. With 0 bases removed from V and 0 bases from J, the gap between germline ends came to 9 bases. CDR1 SGDLS and CDR2 YYNGEE come from the germline V gene. The data derive from a study of blood T cell repertoires in COVID-19. Study as a whole: The cDNA or gDNA used as material had been derived from T cells, B-cell-depleted T cells, or PBMCs.

Participants were aged about 18 to 100 years from some 24 US areas. Contact with a PCR-confirmed or clinician-diagnosed COVID-19 case occurred within 2 weeks of entry. As handled by the study authors: Reference gene primer amplification yielded estimated nucleated cell counts. Data came from immunoSEQ multiplex PCR; TCRdb stores just in-frame clones and leaves some out. V and J calls and clone size are as listed in that table; D and trimming were resolved from the DNA. This table has roughly 430,000 clones, roughly 84% appearing once. This receptor was obtained from a woman younger than 30 who had been exposed to COVID-19. The material sequenced was PBMCs or T cells enriched from blood (not recorded which). The genes are TRBV9 and TRBJ1-2; D remains ambiguous. The DNA for the CDR3 is TGTGCCAGCAGCGTAGTAGGAGGGTCTAACTATGGCTACACCTTC. It is translated as CASSVVGGSNYGYTF.